This T cell receptor beta chain was sequenced for a study of T cells in Graves' hyperthyroidism and ophthalmopathy. Study at large: Peripheral blood was drawn at first diagnosis, prior to all treatment. Study outcomes and limitations: Most thyroid clonotypes expanded above 0.001 were also detected in blood.

PBMCs were collected from an approximately 9.3 ml volume of fresh peripheral blood. Amplification of TCR beta CDR3 regions used RNA as the template. Researchers ran a first-round RT-PCR on the TCR CDR3 using the HTBI primer set. TCRdb processed the multiplex PCR reads anew with MiXCR; each CDR3 protein has one entry. The sample records hundreds of thousands of distinct CDR3 sequences, about 13% being singletons. This clonotype has ten or more counts. Its antigen is not known. CDR1 GTSNPN and CDR2 SVGIG come from the germline V gene (reference sequence). V lost 0 bases and J lost 10; bases outside the gene matches: 13. The CDR3 has 16 residues.

This clonotype originated in a woman aged 18-30 years with Graves' hyperthyroidism. The sample consisted of blood. This rearrangement joins TRBV30 to TRBJ1-4; 8 bases fit TRBD1. The CDR3 DNA follows: TGTGCCTGGAGTGTGGGGCCGGACAGGGCGCTCCGAAAACTGTTTTTT. Its translation: CAWSVGPDRALRKLFF. The full variable domain, in which reference TRBV30 and TRBJ1-4 provide the parts outside the CDR3, is SQTIHQWPATLVQPVGSPLSLECTVEGTSNPNLYWYRQAAGRGLQLLFYSVGIGQISSEVPQNLSASRPQDRQFILSSKKLLLSDSGFYLCAWSVGPDRALRKLFFGSGTQLSVL.